This T cell receptor beta chain stems from a study of blood T cell repertoires in COVID-19. Overall study: The study drew acute and convalescent COVID-19 samples from the United States, Italy and Spain. In each case, the material was cDNA or gDNA derived from T cells, B-cell-depleted T cells, or PBMCs.

While infection was still active, Seattle patients were enrolled and then followed longitudinally. Germline CDR1 is SGDLS and CDR2 is YYNGEE. The CDR3 extends over 15 amino acids. The trim removed 3 bases at V and 5 bases at J, leaving 10 bases unmatched. In the original analysis: Researchers report that nucleated cell counts were estimated from reference gene primer amplification. Method: immunoSEQ multiplex PCR; TCRdb's copy keeps in-frame clones and lacks some. V and J calls and clone size are copied from that table; D and trimming were computed from the DNA. The data show about 220,000 clones, approximately 85% seen once.

The chain has TRBV9 and TRBJ1-2; 7 bases align to TRBD1. This clonotype originated in a woman in her 70s with COVID-19, enrolled during active disease. The sample consisted of peripheral blood. CDR3: CASSAVVTGDYGYTF. The CDR3 DNA reads TGTGCCAGCAGCGCCGTTGTAACAGGGGATTATGGCTACACCTTC.